This T cell receptor (beta chain) is drawn from a study of regulatory T cells in long-lasting Graves disease. The CDR3 extends over 13 amino acids. Germline CDR1 and CDR2: KGHDR and SFDVKD. The V end was cut by 9 bases, the J end by 7 bases, with 15 bases between. CDR3 regions were amplified by Arm-PCR using iRepertoire HTBI primers to build TCR beta libraries. TCRdb called the multiplex PCR reads again in MiXCR, with one record for every CDR3 protein. The table records fewer than 650,000 distinct CDR3 sequences, roughly 16% of them present only once. This clonotype was observed a single time. Described time point: newly diagnosed GD, antithyroid drugs for less than 3 months. RNA extracted from PBMCs served as the sequencing template. These same records also appear under a second study, on T cells in Graves' hyperthyroidism and ophthalmopathy. From that second work: Exclusion of patients followed from uncontrolled infection, other autoimmune disease, pregnancy or lactation.

The origin of this receptor is a man younger than 30 with Graves disease. The material was peripheral blood mononuclear cells (PBMCs), obtained at new diagnosis, from a patient treated with antithyroid drugs. The chain links TRBV24-1 to TRBJ1-5; D is possibly TRBD1 (6 bases). CDR3 residues: CATQGGHRQPQHF. The CDR3 DNA reads as TGTGCCACCCAAGGGGGGCATAGACAGCCCCAGCATTTT.